The clone carrying this TCR beta chain was counted ten times or more. Its antigen is as yet unknown. CDR1 is LGHNA, CDR2 YSLEER, per germline. There are 15 residues in the CDR3. Trimming left V 0 bases short and J 6 bases short, with 12 bases between. From the multiplex PCR reads, TCRdb called clonotypes with MiXCR, one entry per CDR3 protein. Of 190,000 or so distinct CDR3 sequences in the sample, over 25% are singletons; the top ten hold approximately 4.3%. These data belong to a study of breast tumors, draining lymph nodes, adjacent tissues. Findings and limits, study-wide: That most tumor T cells come from lymph nodes remained unproven. Compared with lymph nodes, tumors were less diverse; compared with nontumor tissue, more. Tumor and nontumor repertoires were significantly more similar in luminal-like than in basal-like breast cancer.

Axillary draining lymph nodes of breast cancer patients supplied the node samples. This receptor was obtained from a female donor with breast cancer. Some clones in this sample may be carry-over from other donors' samples. The specimen sequenced was axillary lymph node tissue. This chain uses TRBV4-3 with TRBJ2-1; D is possibly TRBD2 (6 bases). CDR3 in amino acids: CASSQEGTWANEQFF. The CDR3 coding sequence is TGCGCCAGCAGCCAAGAGGGGACTTGGGCCAATGAGCAGTTCTTC.